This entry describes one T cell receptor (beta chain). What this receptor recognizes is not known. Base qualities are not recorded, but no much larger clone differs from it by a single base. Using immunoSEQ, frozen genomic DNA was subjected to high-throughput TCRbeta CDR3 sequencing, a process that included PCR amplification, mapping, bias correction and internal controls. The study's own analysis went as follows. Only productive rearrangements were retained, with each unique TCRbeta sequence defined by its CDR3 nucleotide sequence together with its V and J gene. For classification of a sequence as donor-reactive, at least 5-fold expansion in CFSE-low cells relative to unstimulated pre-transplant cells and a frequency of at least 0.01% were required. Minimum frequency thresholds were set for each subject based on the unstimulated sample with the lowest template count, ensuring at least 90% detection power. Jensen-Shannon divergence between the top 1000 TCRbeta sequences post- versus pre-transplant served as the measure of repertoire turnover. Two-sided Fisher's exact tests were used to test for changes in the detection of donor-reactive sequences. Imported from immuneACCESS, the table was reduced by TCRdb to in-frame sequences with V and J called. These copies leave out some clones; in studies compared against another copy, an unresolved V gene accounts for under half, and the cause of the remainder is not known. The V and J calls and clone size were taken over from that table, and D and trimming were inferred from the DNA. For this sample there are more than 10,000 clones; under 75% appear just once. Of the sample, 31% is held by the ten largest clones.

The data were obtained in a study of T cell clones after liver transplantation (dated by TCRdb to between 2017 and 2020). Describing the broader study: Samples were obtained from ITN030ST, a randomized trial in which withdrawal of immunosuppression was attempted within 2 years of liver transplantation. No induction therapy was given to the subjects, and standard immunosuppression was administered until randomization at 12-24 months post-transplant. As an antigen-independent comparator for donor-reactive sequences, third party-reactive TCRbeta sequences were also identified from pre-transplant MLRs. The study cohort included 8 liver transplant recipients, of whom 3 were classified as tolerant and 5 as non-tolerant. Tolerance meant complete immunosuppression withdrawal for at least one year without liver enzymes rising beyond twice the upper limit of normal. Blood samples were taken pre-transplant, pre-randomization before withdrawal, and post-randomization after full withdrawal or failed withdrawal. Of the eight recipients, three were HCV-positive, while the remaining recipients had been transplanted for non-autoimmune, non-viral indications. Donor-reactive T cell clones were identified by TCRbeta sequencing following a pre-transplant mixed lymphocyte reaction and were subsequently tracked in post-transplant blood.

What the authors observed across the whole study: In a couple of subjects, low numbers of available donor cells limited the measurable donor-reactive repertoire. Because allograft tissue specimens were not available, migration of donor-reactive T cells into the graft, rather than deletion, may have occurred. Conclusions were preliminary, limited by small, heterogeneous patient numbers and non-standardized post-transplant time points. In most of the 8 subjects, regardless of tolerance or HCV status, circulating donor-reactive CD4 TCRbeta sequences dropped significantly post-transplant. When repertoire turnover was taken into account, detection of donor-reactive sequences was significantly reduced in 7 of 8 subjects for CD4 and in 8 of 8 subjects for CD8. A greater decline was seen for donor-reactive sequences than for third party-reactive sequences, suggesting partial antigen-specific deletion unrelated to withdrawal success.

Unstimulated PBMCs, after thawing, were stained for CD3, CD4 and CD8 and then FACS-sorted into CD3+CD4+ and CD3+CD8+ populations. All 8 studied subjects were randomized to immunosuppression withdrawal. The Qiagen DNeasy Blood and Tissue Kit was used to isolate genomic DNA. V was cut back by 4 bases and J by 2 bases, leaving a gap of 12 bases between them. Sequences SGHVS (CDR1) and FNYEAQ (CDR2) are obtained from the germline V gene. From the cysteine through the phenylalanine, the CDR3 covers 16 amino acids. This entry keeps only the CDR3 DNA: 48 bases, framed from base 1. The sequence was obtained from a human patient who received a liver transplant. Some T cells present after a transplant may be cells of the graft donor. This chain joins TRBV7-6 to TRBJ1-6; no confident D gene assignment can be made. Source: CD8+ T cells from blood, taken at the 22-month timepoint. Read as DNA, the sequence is TGTGCCAGCAGCTCCTCCCTCGGCCCCTATAATTCACCCCTCCACTTT. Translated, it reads CASSSSLGPYNSPLHF.